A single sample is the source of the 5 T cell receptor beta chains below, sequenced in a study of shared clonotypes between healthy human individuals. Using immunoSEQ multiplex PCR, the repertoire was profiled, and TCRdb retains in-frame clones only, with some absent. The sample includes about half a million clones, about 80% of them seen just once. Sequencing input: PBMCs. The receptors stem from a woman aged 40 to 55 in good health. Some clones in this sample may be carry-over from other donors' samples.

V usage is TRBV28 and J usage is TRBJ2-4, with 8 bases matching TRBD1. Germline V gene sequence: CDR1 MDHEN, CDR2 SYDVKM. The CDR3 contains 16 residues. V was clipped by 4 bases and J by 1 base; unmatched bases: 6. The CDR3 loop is CASSYQGAEAKNIQYF. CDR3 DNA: TGTGCCAGCAGTTATCAGGGGGCTGAGGCCAAAAACATTCAGTACTTC.

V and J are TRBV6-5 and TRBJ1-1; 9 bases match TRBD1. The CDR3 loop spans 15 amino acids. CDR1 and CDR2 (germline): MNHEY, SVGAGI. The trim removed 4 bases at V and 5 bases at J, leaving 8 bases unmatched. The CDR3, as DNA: TGTGCCAGCAGTTCCGACAGGGGGACGGGTACTGAAGCTTTCTTT. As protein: CASSSDRGTGTEAFF.

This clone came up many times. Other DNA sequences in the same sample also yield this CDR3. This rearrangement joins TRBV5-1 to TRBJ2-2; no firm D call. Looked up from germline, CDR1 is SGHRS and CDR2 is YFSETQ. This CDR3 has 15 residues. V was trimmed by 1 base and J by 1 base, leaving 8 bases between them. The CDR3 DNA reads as TGCGCCAGCAGCTTGTATAGGCTGAACACCGGGGAGCTGTTTTTT. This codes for CASSLYRLNTGELFF.

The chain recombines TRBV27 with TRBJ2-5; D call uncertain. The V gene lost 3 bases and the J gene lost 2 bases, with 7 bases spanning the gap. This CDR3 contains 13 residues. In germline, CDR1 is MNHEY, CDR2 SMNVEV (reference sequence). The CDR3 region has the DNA TGTGCCAGCAGTTTTGGCCAGCAAGAGACCCAGTACTTC. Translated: CASSFGQQETQYF.

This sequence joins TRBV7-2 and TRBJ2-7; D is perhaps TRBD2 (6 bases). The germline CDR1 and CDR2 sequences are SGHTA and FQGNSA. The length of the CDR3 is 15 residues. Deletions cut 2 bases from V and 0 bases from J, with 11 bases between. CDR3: CASSLFAGRSYEQYF. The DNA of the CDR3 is TGTGCCAGCAGCTTATTTGCGGGGCGCTCCTACGAGCAGTACTTC.